This is a list of T cell receptor beta chains from one sample in a study of T-cell memory formation after mild COVID-19. MiXCR, applied by TCRdb to the 5' RACE reads, yields one record per CDR3 protein. Found here are 550,000 to 600,000 distinct CDR3 sequences, roughly 20% of them singletons; the top ten hold 7.5% to 9.5%. Material: PBMCs or a T cell subset sorted from them (not recorded which). The receptor source for this set is an adult woman who had mild COVID-19 (a few samples of this study predate the infection). Cell type and time point are not known. The CDR3 runs from the conserved cysteine through the conserved F or W. The D gene is left open where the match is weak. Not every row has a clone size; where given, it reads once, few, many or a size class.

few TRBJ2-3 TRBD2 TRBV6-1 CASSEAREIAGIKLGTDTQYF TGTGCCAGCAGTGAAGCCCGCGAGATAGCGGGGATCAAGTTAGGCACAGATACGCAGTATTTT
few TRBJ1-1 . TRBV10-2 CASSEPGMNTEAFF TGCGCCAGCAGTGAACCGGGGATGAACACTGAAGCTTTCTTT
few TRBJ2-7 TRBD1 TRBV6-5 CASSHLDRVDEQYF TGTGCCAGCAGTCACCTGGACAGGGTGGACGAGCAGTACTTC
few TRBJ2-7 TRBD2 TRBV20-1 CSARDRVSGSYEQYF TGCAGTGCTAGAGATCGGGTTAGCGGGAGCTACGAGCAGTACTTC
. TRBJ1-2 . TRBV24-1 CATSAGHGYTF TGTGCCACCAGTGCCGGCCATGGCTACACCTTC
. TRBJ1-1 . TRBV5-1 CASSNPPPMNTEAFF TGCGCCAGCAGTAACCCTCCGCCAATGAACACTGAAGCTTTCTTT
. TRBJ2-7 . TRBV12-3/TRBV12-4 CASSAEGKHEQYF TGTGCCAGCAGTGCCGAGGGAAAGCACGAGCAGTACTTC
many TRBJ2-3 TRBD2 TRBV20-1 CSARDSAGGPDTQYF TGCAGTGCTAGAGATTCAGCGGGGGGCCCAGATACGCAGTATTTT
. TRBJ2-7 . TRBV5-6 CASTIGELGDYEQYF TGTGCCAGCACGATTGGGGAATTGGGGGACTACGAGCAGTACTTC
. TRBJ2-3 TRBD2 TRBV5-1 CASSLGAAGGTDTQYF TGCGCCAGCAGCTTGGGGGCAGCGGGAGGCACTGATACGCAGTATTTT
few TRBJ1-6 TRBD1 TRBV7-8 CASSFGTGGWNSPLHF TGTGCCAGCAGCTTCGGGACAGGGGGCTGGAATTCACCCCTCCACTTT
few TRBJ1-1 TRBD1 TRBV7-8 CASSEYWTGANTEAFF TGTGCCAGCAGCGAGTATTGGACAGGGGCTAACACTGAAGCTTTCTTT
. TRBJ2-1 TRBD2 TRBV5-1 CASSYGTSASEQFF TGCGCCAGCAGCTACGGGACTAGCGCCTCTGAGCAGTTCTTC
. TRBJ1-1 . TRBV6-6 CASSFRVPGEAFF TGTGCCAGCAGTTTCAGGGTGCCTGGGGAAGCTTTCTTT
. TRBJ2-3 . TRBV3-1 CASSQDRGQGYNTDTQYF TGTGCCAGCAGCCAAGACCGAGGGCAGGGCTATAACACAGATACGCAGTATTTT
few TRBJ2-1 . TRBV7-7 CASSPAPANEQFF TGTGCCAGCAGCCCCGCCCCCGCCAATGAGCAGTTCTTC
. TRBJ2-7 TRBD1 TRBV12-3/TRBV12-4 CASSRRDSPYEQYF TGTGCCAGCAGTAGAAGGGACAGCCCCTACGAGCAGTACTTC
few TRBJ2-7 TRBD2 TRBV12-3/TRBV12-4 CASSTMTSGRRDYEQYF TGTGCCAGCAGCACGATGACTAGCGGGAGGCGCGACTACGAGCAGTACTTC
few TRBJ1-1 . TRBV28 CATTVRAGGTEAFF TGTGCCACCACGGTCAGGGCGGGGGGGACTGAAGCTTTCTTT
few TRBJ2-7 TRBD2 TRBV20-1 CSGRSSGSPDEQYF TGCAGTGGCCGCTCTAGCGGGAGTCCAGACGAGCAGTACTTC
. TRBJ2-7 TRBD1 TRBV5-1 CASSRKTGSYEQYF TGCGCCAGCAGCCGGAAGACAGGGTCCTACGAGCAGTACTTC
. TRBJ1-2 . TRBV11-2 CASSLVVGIDGYTF TGTGCCAGCAGCTTAGTTGTGGGTATCGACGGCTACACCTTC
. TRBJ2-7 . TRBV14 CASSQDRWTTYEQYF TGTGCCAGCAGCCAAGATCGGTGGACTACCTACGAGCAGTACTTC
few TRBJ2-2 TRBD1 TRBV9 CASSEGTGNTGELFF TGTGCCAGCAGCGAAGGGACAGGGAACACCGGGGAGCTGTTTTTT
few TRBJ2-7 TRBD2 TRBV7-2 CASSLETSGPYEQYF TGTGCCAGCAGCTTAGAGACTAGCGGTCCCTACGAGCAGTACTTC
few TRBJ1-2 . TRBV24-1 CATSDRWDYGYTF TGTGCCACCAGTGACCGATGGGATTATGGCTACACCTTC
. TRBJ2-7 . TRBV6-5 CASSYGGSGRYEQYF TGTGCCAGCAGTTACGGCGGGTCAGGGCGCTACGAGCAGTACTTC
few TRBJ2-7 TRBD1 TRBV12-3/TRBV12-4 CASSSTGGWRNEQYF TGTGCCAGCAGCTCAACAGGGGGTTGGAGAAACGAGCAGTACTTC
many TRBJ1-4 . TRBV5-5 CASSPPTGEKLFF TGTGCCAGCAGCCCTCCTACGGGGGAAAAACTGTTTTTT
. TRBJ1-2 . TRBV9 CASSVGALGNGYTF TGTGCCAGCAGCGTAGGGGCGCTGGGGAATGGCTACACCTTC
. TRBJ1-1 . TRBV10-3 CAIASRADTEAFF TGTGCCATCGCGAGCAGGGCCGACACTGAAGCTTTCTTT
. TRBJ1-2 . TRBV28 CASSFIGDDYGYTF TGTGCCAGCAGTTTTATAGGGGACGACTATGGCTACACCTTC
few TRBJ2-7 TRBD1 TRBV7-9 CASSPPGQLGDEQYF TGTGCCAGCAGCCCCCCGGGACAGCTAGGGGACGAGCAGTACTTC
once TRBJ2-5 TRBD2 TRBV13 CASSPFFGTSGRETQYF TGTGCCAGCAGCCCCTTTTTCGGGACTAGCGGGAGAGAGACCCAGTACTTC
few TRBJ2-5 TRBD1 TRBV12-3/TRBV12-4 CASRGDSNLPLF TGTGCCAGCAGAGGGGACAGCAACCTACCCCTCTTC
. TRBJ1-5 TRBD1 TRBV2 CASRAGTASNQPQHF TGTGCCAGCAGGGCGGGGACAGCGAGCAATCAGCCCCAGCATTTT
. TRBJ2-1 TRBD2 TRBV7-9 CASSFGGGMPYNEQFF TGTGCCAGCAGCTTTGGCGGGGGGATGCCCTACAATGAGCAGTTCTTC
. TRBJ1-2 TRBD1 TRBV9 CASSVVTGGNYGYTF TGTGCCAGCAGCGTAGTTACAGGGGGTAACTATGGCTACACCTTC
. TRBJ1-2 TRBD1 TRBV12-3/TRBV12-4 CASQPTRDRGPTNYGYTF TGTGCCAGCCAACCCACCCGGGACAGGGGACCCACGAACTATGGCTACACCTTC
. TRBJ2-7 . TRBV7-9 CASSFGTPYDSEQYF TGTGCCAGCAGCTTCGGGACTCCTTATGACTCCGAGCAGTACTTC
once TRBJ2-1 . TRBV6-5 CASSYSDSSYNEQFF TGTGCCAGCAGTTACTCGGATAGCTCCTACAATGAGCAGTTCTTC